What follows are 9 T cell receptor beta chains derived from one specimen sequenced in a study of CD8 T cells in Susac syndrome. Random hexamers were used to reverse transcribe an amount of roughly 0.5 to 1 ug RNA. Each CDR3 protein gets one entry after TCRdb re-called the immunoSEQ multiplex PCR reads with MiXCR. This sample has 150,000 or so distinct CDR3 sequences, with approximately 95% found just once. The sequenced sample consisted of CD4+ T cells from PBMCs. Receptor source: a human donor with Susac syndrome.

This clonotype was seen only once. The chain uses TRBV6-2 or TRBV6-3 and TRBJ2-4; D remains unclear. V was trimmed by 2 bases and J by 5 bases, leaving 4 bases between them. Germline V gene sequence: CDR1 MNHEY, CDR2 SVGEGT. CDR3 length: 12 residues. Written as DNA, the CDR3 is TGTGCCAGCAGTTACGAGCAAAACATTCAGTACTTC. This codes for CASSYEQNIQYF.

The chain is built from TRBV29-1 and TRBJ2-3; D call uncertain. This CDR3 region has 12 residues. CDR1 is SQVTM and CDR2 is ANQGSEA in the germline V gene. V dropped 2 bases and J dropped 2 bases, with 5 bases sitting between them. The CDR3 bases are TGCAGCGTTGAAAGCCCCACAGATACGCAGTATTTT. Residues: CSVESPTDTQYF.

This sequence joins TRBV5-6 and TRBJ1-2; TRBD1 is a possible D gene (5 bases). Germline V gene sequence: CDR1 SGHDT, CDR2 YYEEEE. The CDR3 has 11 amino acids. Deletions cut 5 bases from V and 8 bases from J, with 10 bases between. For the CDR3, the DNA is TGTGCCAGCAGTCGGGACGTCGGCTACACCTTC. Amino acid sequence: CASSRDVGYTF.

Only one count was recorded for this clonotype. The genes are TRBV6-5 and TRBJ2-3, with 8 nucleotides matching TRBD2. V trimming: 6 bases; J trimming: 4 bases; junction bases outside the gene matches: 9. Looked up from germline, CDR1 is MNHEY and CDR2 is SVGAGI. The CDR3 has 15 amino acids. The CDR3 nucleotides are TGTGCCAGCAGCTCACGCGGACTAGCTGCAGATACGCAGTATTTT. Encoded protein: CASSSRGLAADTQYF.

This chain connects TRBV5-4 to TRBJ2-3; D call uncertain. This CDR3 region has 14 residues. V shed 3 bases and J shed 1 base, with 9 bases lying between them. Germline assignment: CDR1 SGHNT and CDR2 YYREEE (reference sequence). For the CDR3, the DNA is TGTGCCAGCAGCTCCGTACGGGGCACAGATACGCAGTATTTT. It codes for CASSSVRGTDTQYF.

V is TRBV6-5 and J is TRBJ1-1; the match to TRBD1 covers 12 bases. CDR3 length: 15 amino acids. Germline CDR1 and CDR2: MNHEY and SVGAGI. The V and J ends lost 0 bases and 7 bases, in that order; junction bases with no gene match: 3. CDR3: CASSYSGQGAYEAFF. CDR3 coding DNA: TGTGCCAGCAGTTACTCGGGACAGGGGGCATATGAAGCTTTCTTT.

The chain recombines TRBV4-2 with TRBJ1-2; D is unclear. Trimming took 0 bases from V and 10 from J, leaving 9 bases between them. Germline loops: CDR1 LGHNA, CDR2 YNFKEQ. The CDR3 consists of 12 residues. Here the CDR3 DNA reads TGTGCCAGCAGCCAAGATCCGAGTATCTACACCTTC. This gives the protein CASSQDPSIYTF.

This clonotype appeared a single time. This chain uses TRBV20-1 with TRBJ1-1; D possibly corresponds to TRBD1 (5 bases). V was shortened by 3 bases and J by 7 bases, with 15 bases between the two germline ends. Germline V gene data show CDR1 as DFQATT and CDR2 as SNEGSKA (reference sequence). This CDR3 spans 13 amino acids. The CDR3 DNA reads TGCAGTGCTAGTTACGGGGGGGGAATTGAAGCTTTCTTT. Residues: CSASYGGGIEAFF.

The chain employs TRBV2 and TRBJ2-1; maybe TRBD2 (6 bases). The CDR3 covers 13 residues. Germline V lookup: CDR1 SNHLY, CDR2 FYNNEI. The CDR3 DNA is TGTGCGGCCCTGGGGGGCTCCTACAATGAGCAGTTCTTC. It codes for CAALGGSYNEQFF.